This passage covers 21 T cell receptor beta chains from one sample sequenced in a study of T cells after posttransplantation cyclophosphamide. Some clones are missing from TCRdb's copy, which holds only in-frame ones; the method was immunoSEQ multiplex PCR. The data contain around 3,000 clones, 78% of them singletons. Sequencing was done on a sample of memory CD8+ T cells sorted from blood. The receptors were sampled from a woman aged 55-70 years in good health, CMV-negative, and a related stem cell transplant donor.

V gene TRBV10-3 combines with J gene TRBJ1-1; TRBD1 matches 8 bases. The V gene end was trimmed by 4 bases and the J gene end by 1 base; junction bases not matched to a gene: 11. Per the germline V gene, CDR1 is ENHRY and CDR2 is SYGVKD. This CDR3 is built from 17 residues. The DNA for the CDR3 is TGTGCCATCAGTGCCTTACCGGGACAGGCACAGAACACTGAAGCTTTCTTT. This sequence encodes CAISALPGQAQNTEAFF.

V usage is TRBV10-3 and J usage is TRBJ2-7; 9 nucleotides agree with TRBD1. CDR1 is ENHRY, CDR2 SYGVKD, per germline. V was pared by 5 bases and J by 5 bases, with 7 bases of the junction left unmatched. This CDR3 has 14 residues. CDR3 bases: TGTGCCATCAGTCCTACGGGACAGGGAAACGAGCAGTACTTC. Amino acids: CAISPTGQGNEQYF.

The chain couples TRBV12-5 to TRBJ2-2; D is possibly TRBD2 (6 bases). With 0 bases removed from V and 4 bases from J, the gap between germline ends came to 9 bases. In germline, CDR1 is LGHNT, CDR2 FRNRAP. The CDR3 is 15 amino acids. The CDR3 is CASGLVGEVTGELFF. For the CDR3, the DNA is TGTGCTAGTGGTTTGGTGGGGGAGGTCACCGGGGAGCTGTTTTTT. Together with reference TRBV12-5 and TRBJ2-2, the CDR3 gives the full variable domain: DARVTQTPRHKVTEMGQEVTMRCQPILGHNTVFWYRQTMMQGLELLAYFRNRAPLDDSGMPKDRFSAEMPDATLATLKIQPSEPRDSAVYFCASGLVGEVTGELFFGEGSRLTVL.

The gene calls are TRBV11-2 and TRBJ1-2; D gene unclear. Germline CDR1 is SGHAT and CDR2 is FQNNGV. The V and J ends lost 1 base and 2 bases respectively, with 14 bases between them. The CDR3 sequence is 16 residues long. CDR3 DNA sequence: TGTGCCAGCAGCTTAGCCGGAGGAAATTCCAACTATGGCTACACCTTC. Protein sequence: CASSLAGGNSNYGYTF.

The chain carries TRBV21-1 and TRBJ2-4; the table assigns TRBD1, which was not confirmed against the DNA. TRBV21-1 constitutes a pseudogene. This CDR3 has 20 amino acids. The CDR3 DNA follows: TGTGCCAGCAGCAACACCCCAGGGGGCCCATCCCATACGGCCAAAAACATTCAGTACTTC. It specifies CASSNTPGGPSHTAKNIQYF.

This chain joins TRBV19 and TRBJ2-2, with 11 bases aligning to TRBD2. Germline loops: CDR1 LNHDA, CDR2 SQIVND (reference sequence). The trim removed 3 bases at V and 6 bases at J, leaving 3 bases unmatched. This CDR3 comprises 15 residues. CDR3 sequence (DNA): TGTGCCAGTAGTATGACTAGCGGGGCGGCCGGGGAGCTGTTTTTT. The encoded protein is CASSMTSGAAGELFF.

This rearrangement joins TRBV6-1 to TRBJ2-5, with 13 positions matching TRBD2. V trimming: 4 bases; J trimming: 5 bases; junction bases outside the gene matches: 7. Germline CDR1 and CDR2: MNHNS and SASEGT. The CDR3 runs 16 residues. This chain's CDR3 is CASSVTSGGILETQYF. CDR3 DNA: TGTGCCAGCAGTGTGACTAGCGGGGGGATTCTGGAGACCCAGTACTTC.

The genes are TRBV5-6 and TRBJ2-1, with 10 bases aligning to TRBD2. The length of the CDR3 is 15 residues. Germline lookup yields CDR1 SGHDT and CDR2 YYEEEE. Trimming removed 7 bases from V and 3 bases from J; junction bases left unmatched: 7. The CDR3 DNA reads as TGTGCCAGCGGGGTGATAGCGGGAGGCTACAATGAGCAGTTCTTC. Translated, it gives CASGVIAGGYNEQFF.

This clone was counted only a few times. V is TRBV10-3 and J is TRBJ1-3; D remains unclear. The length of the CDR3 is 14 residues. Germline CDR1 reads ENHRY; CDR2 reads SYGVKD. Trimming shortened V by 9 bases and J by 2 bases, and 14 bases separated the two germline ends. The CDR3 region is CAIAQDSAGNTIYF. CDR3 DNA sequence: TGTGCCATAGCCCAGGACTCTGCTGGAAACACCATATATTTT.

The genes are TRBV6-5 and TRBJ2-7; the match to TRBD2 covers 7 bases. Germline CDR1 and CDR2: MNHEY and SVGAGI. Losses at the gene ends were 5 bases for V and 1 base for J; bases not matched to a gene: 8. The CDR3 is made up of 15 amino acids. In DNA, the CDR3 is TGTGCCAGCAGTCCTAAACTAGCGCAGTCCTACGAGCAGTACTTC. This sequence encodes CASSPKLAQSYEQYF.

The chain combines TRBV19 with TRBJ1-5, with 7 bases identical to TRBD1. The CDR3 loop spans 14 amino acids. Germline values: CDR1 LNHDA, CDR2 SQIVND (reference sequence). V lost 8 bases, J lost 6 bases, and 10 bases stayed unmatched. CDR3 region: CASAKTAGGQPQHF. In nucleotides, the CDR3 is TGTGCCAGTGCGAAAACCGCAGGGGGTCAGCCCCAGCATTTT.

The chain joins TRBV4-2 to TRBJ1-3; tentative D call: TRBD1 (5 bases). The germline V gene encodes CDR1 LGHNA and CDR2 YNFKEQ. The CDR3 sequence is 11 residues long. V was trimmed by 4 bases and J by 13 bases, leaving 11 bases between them. CDR3 in DNA: TGTGCCAGCAGCCCGGGGGTTCCGATATATTTT. Translated: CASSPGVPIYF.

The J gene is TRBJ2-3, the V gene TRBV7-8; TRBD1 is a possible D gene (6 bases). The V end was cut by 5 bases, the J end by 2 bases, with 11 bases between. The CDR3 spans 14 residues. Germline CDR1 and CDR2: SGHVS and FQNEAQ. The chain's CDR3 is CASSTGFVTDTQYF. CDR3 bases: TGTGCCAGCAGCACAGGGTTTGTCACAGATACGCAGTATTTT.

This clone was seen only a few times. V and J are TRBV28 and TRBJ1-1; D is unclear. CDR1 and CDR2 (germline): MDHEN, SYDVKM. Trimming pared 6 bases from V and 0 bases from J, leaving 11 bases between. This CDR3 contains 14 residues. CDR3: CASRHVDLNTEAFF. For the CDR3, the DNA is TGTGCCAGCAGACACGTCGATTTGAACACTGAAGCTTTCTTT.

The chain uses TRBV9 and TRBJ2-3; TRBD2 aligns across 7 bases. V lost 4 bases, J lost 5 bases, and 4 bases stayed unmatched. The CDR3 totals 13 residues. Germline V gives CDR1 SGDLS, CDR2 YYNGEE. The CDR3 sequence is CASSMGGEDTQYF. The CDR3, as DNA: TGTGCCAGCAGCATGGGGGGGGAAGATACGCAGTATTTT.

The rearrangement joins TRBV6-1 to TRBJ1-6; a possible D gene is TRBD1 (5 bases). CDR1 and CDR2 (germline): MNHNS, SASEGT. CDR3 size: 15 residues. With 5 bases removed from V and 10 bases from J, the gap between germline ends came to 18 bases. The CDR3 here is CASSQTGRSFSPLHF. Written as DNA, the CDR3 is TGTGCCAGCAGTCAAACAGGCCGTAGTTTCTCACCCCTCCACTTT.

J is TRBJ1-2 and V is TRBV11-1; TRBD1 matches at 7 bases. Germline-derived CDR1 and CDR2 are SGHAT and FQDESV (reference sequence). This CDR3 has 14 residues. The trim removed 1 base at V and 10 bases at J, leaving 9 bases unmatched. The CDR3 DNA reads TGTGCCAGCAGCTTAGTCGGCAGGGGGTCTGACTACACCTTC. It yields the protein CASSLVGRGSDYTF.

The V gene is TRBV19, the J gene TRBJ2-7; maybe TRBD2 (6 bases). This CDR3 comprises 14 residues. V was trimmed by 5 bases and J by 2 bases, leaving 13 bases between them. CDR1 and CDR2 (germline): LNHDA, SQIVND (reference sequence). The CDR3 region has the DNA TGTGCCAGTAGTCTCGGGAGTGGGGCCTACGAGCAGTACTTC. Amino acid sequence: CASSLGSGAYEQYF.

The rearrangement uses TRBV2 and TRBJ1-5; TRBD1 aligns across 9 bases. The V segment lost 5 bases and the J segment 2 bases; nucleotides outside the gene matches: 1. Germline loops: CDR1 SNHLY, CDR2 FYNNEI. The CDR3 covers 14 residues. In DNA form, the CDR3 reads TGTGCCAGCAGTCGACAGGGGGGCAATCAGCCCCAGCATTTT. Its protein is CASSRQGGNQPQHF.

The chain employs TRBV4-2 and TRBJ2-1; 13 bases match TRBD2. The CDR3 is 16 residues long. Looked up from germline, CDR1 is LGHNA and CDR2 is YNFKEQ. Losses at the gene ends were 1 base for V and 8 bases for J; bases not matched to a gene: 5. DNA for the CDR3: TGTGCCAGCAGCCAAGTAATCGGGACTAGCGGGGATGAGCAGTTCTTC. This encodes CASSQVIGTSGDEQFF.

This rearrangement joins TRBV29-1 to TRBJ1-1, with 8 bases lining up with TRBD1. The CDR3 has 12 amino acids. V gave up 2 bases and J gave up 8 bases; unmatched junction bases: 4. CDR1 is SQVTM, CDR2 ANQGSEA, per germline. The CDR3 sequence: CSVEPGTGEAFF. The CDR3 nucleotides read TGCAGCGTTGAACCCGGGACAGGAGAAGCTTTCTTT. Full variable domain (missing parts from reference TRBV29-1 and TRBJ1-1): SAVISQKPSRDICQRGTSLTIQCQVDSQVTMMFWYRQQPGQSLTLIATANQGSEATYESGFVIDKFPISRPNLTFSTLTVSNMSPEDSSIYLCSVEPGTGEAFFGQGTRLTVV.